What follows are 19 T cell receptor beta chains derived from one specimen sequenced in a study of beta chain features in type 1 diabetes. Investigators reverse transcribed all isolated RNA, so they sequenced expressed TCRB transcripts. Clones were sequenced by immunoSEQ multiplex PCR, and TCRdb holds only the in-frame ones, with some missing. The sample includes 620,000 or so clones, roughly 16% seen only once; the top ten take around 0.1%. The sequencing input was naive CD4+ T cells from blood. The receptors were gathered from a young man in good health.

This clone was found a few times. The rearrangement joins TRBV9 to TRBJ2-5, with 8 bases lining up with TRBD1. The CDR3 totals 15 residues. Germline V gene lookup returns CDR1 SGDLS and CDR2 YYNGEE. V was clipped by 2 bases and J by 2 bases; unmatched bases: 5. As DNA, the CDR3 is TGTGCCAGCAGCGTTGGGACAGGACGACAAGAGACCCAGTACTTC. Its protein is CASSVGTGRQETQYF.

The V and J genes are TRBV2 and TRBJ1-5, with D perhaps matching TRBD1 (5 bases). Germline CDR1 reads SNHLY; CDR2 reads FYNNEI. V was shortened by 2 bases and J by 7 bases, with 15 bases between the two germline ends. There are 15 residues in the CDR3. This chain's CDR3 is CASSELQGGAQPQHF. CDR3 nucleotide sequence: TGTGCCAGCAGTGAATTGCAGGGAGGGGCCCAGCCCCAGCATTTT.

This clone has just a few counts. V and J are TRBV5-6 and TRBJ1-5; 7 bases map to TRBD1. This CDR3 comprises 14 residues. V was pared by 4 bases and J by 5 bases, with 6 bases of the junction left unmatched. Germline values: CDR1 SGHDT, CDR2 YYEEEE. Here the CDR3 DNA reads TGTGCCAGCAGCGCCCGGGACAGTTATCAGCCCCAGCATTTT. Translating gives CASSARDSYQPQHF.

This clone was observed a few times. This rearrangement joins TRBV18 to TRBJ2-7; 8 bases align to TRBD1. The CDR3 loop spans 14 amino acids. With V trimmed by 3 bases and J by 1 base, 2 bases remained unmatched. CDR1 and CDR2 from the germline V gene are KGHSH and LQKENI. This chain's CDR3 is CASSPRDRSYEQYF. In nucleotides, the CDR3 is TGTGCCAGCTCACCCCGGGACAGGTCCTACGAGCAGTACTTC.

The chain joins TRBV27 to TRBJ1-2; D might be TRBD1 (5 bases). From germline, CDR1 is MNHEY and CDR2 SMNVEV (reference sequence). The V end was cut by 4 bases, the J end by 0 bases, with 12 bases between. This CDR3 has 15 residues. The CDR3 region has the DNA TGTGCCAGCAGTTCCCCGGGACTGCCTAACTATGGCTACACCTTC. Translating gives CASSSPGLPNYGYTF.

CDR3 DNA: TGTGCCTGGAGTTCCGCCCTCAATTCCTTAAAGCCCCAGCATTTT. Amino acids: CAWSSALNSLKPQHF. This sequence joins TRBV30 and TRBJ1-5; no definite D call. CDR1 and CDR2 from the germline V gene are GTSNPN and SVGIG (reference sequence). The CDR3 is 15 amino acids. Trimming left V 2 bases short and J 8 bases short, with 19 bases between. The whole variable domain, remainder taken from reference TRBV30 and TRBJ1-5, is SQTIHQWPATLVQPVGSPLSLECTVEGTSNPNLYWYRQAAGRGLQLLFYSVGIGQISSEVPQNLSASRPQDRQFILSSKKLLLSDSGFYLCAWSSALNSLKPQHFGDGTRLSIL.

The chain is built from TRBV5-4 and TRBJ2-7; D may be TRBD1 or TRBD2 (5 bases each). V lost 5 bases, J lost 1 base, and 16 bases lay in between. The germline V gene has CDR1 SGHNT and CDR2 YYREEE (reference sequence). CDR3 length equals 15 residues. This chain's CDR3 is CASSTRGPNSYEQYF. CDR3 sequence (DNA): TGTGCCAGCAGTACTAGGGGACCCAATTCCTACGAGCAGTACTTC.

The chain uses TRBV4-3 and TRBJ2-7, with D unresolved. This CDR3 is built from 14 residues. V was pared by 0 bases and J by 2 bases, with 8 bases between. Per the germline V gene, CDR1 is LGHNA and CDR2 is YSLEER. As DNA, the CDR3 is TGCGCCAGCAGCCAAGAGCGTTACGCCTACGAGCAGTACTTC. Translating it yields CASSQERYAYEQYF.

CDR3 in amino acids: CSASPTETQYF. The CDR3 DNA reads as TGCAGTGCTAGCCCCACAGAGACCCAGTACTTC. The genes are TRBV20-1 and TRBJ2-5; D is unclear. Germline CDR1 is DFQATT and CDR2 is SNEGSKA (reference sequence). The germline V and J ends were trimmed by 3 bases and 4 bases, with 6 bases remaining between them. CDR3 length: 11 residues.

This clone was observed a handful of times. This chain joins TRBV11-2 and TRBJ2-1, with no clear D. V was trimmed by 3 bases and J by 4 bases, leaving 10 bases between them. This CDR3 has 14 amino acids. Germline assignment: CDR1 SGHAT and CDR2 FQNNGV. The chain's CDR3 is CASSFTQLYNEQFF. The CDR3 nucleotides read TGTGCCAGCAGCTTCACTCAGCTGTACAATGAGCAGTTCTTC. Variable domain in full (rest from reference TRBV11-2 and TRBJ2-1): EAGVAQSPRYKIIEKRQSVAFWCNPISGHATLYWYQQILGQGPKLLIQFQNNGVVDDSQLPKDRFSAERLKGVDSTLKIQPAKLEDSAVYLCASSFTQLYNEQFFGPGTRLTVL.

This clone was counted between two and nine times. DNA of the CDR3: TGTGCCAGCAGCGTATCAGCAGGGGCGTTCACAGATACGCAGTATTTT. It codes for CASSVSAGAFTDTQYF. V gene TRBV9 combines with J gene TRBJ2-3; D is perhaps TRBD1 (6 bases). Germline CDR1 SGDLS, CDR2 YYNGEE. Deletions cut 1 base from V and 2 bases from J, with 14 bases between. The CDR3 spans 16 residues.

As regards this clone: This sample includes further DNA sequences coding for the same CDR3. This sequence joins TRBV7-2 and TRBJ2-3; 10 bases fit TRBD2. The CDR3 has 15 amino acids. The germline gives CDR1 SGHTA, CDR2 FQGNSA. V shed 5 bases, J shed 1 base, and the junction held 3 bases outside the gene matches. This CDR3 is CASSGLAGGTDTQYF. CDR3 sequence (DNA): TGTGCCAGCAGCGGTCTAGCGGGGGGCACAGATACGCAGTATTTT.

V is TRBV19 and J is TRBJ2-3; TRBD1 might be the D (5 bases). CDR1 and CDR2 from the germline V gene are LNHDA and SQIVND (reference sequence). The CDR3 is made up of 16 amino acids. V was pared by 2 bases and J by 2 bases, with 14 bases between. DNA of the CDR3: TGTGCCAGTAGTATACAAGGGGTATCTTTCACAGATACGCAGTATTTT. Its translation is CASSIQGVSFTDTQYF.

The CDR3 region is CAWGWGHLAGGPMSSYEQYF. The CDR3 region has the DNA TGTGCCTGGGGATGGGGACATTTAGCGGGGGGCCCCATGAGCTCCTACGAGCAGTACTTC. V is TRBV30 and J is TRBJ2-7, with 10 bases fitting TRBD2. This CDR3 spans 20 amino acids. With 5 bases clipped from V and 0 bases from J, the junction kept 22 bases outside the gene matches. The germline V gene has CDR1 GTSNPN and CDR2 SVGIG (reference sequence).

The V call is TRBV4-3, the J call TRBJ1-2, with D hard to call. This CDR3 is 13 amino acids long. V lost 2 bases and J lost 3, with 7 bases in between. Germline assignment: CDR1 LGHNA and CDR2 YSLEER. CDR3 nucleotides: TGCGCCAGCAGCCAATCCGGCTACTATGGCTACACCTTC. Translating it yields CASSQSGYYGYTF.

This clone came up a few times. This chain links TRBV14 with TRBJ2-4; possible D gene TRBD2, 6 bases. Per the germline V gene, CDR1 is SGHDN and CDR2 is FVKESK. V dropped 0 bases and J dropped 1 base, with 19 bases sitting between them. The CDR3 is 19 residues long. The CDR3 protein is CASSQDPSAGRGAKNIQYF. The CDR3 coding sequence is TGTGCCAGCAGCCAAGATCCAAGTGCCGGGAGAGGGGCCAAAAACATTCAGTACTTC.

There are a few counts of this clone. This chain joins TRBV6-5 and TRBJ1-2, with a weak D call TRBD1 (6 bases). CDR3 size: 15 residues. The V and J ends lost 5 bases and 5 bases respectively, with 18 bases between them. Germline CDR1 reads MNHEY; CDR2 reads SVGAGI. As DNA, the CDR3 is TGTGCCAGCAGTCTAGACGCGGCTAGGGGGTATGGCTACACCTTC. This codes for CASSLDAARGYGYTF.

This clone appeared a few times. V is TRBV7-3 and J is TRBJ2-7, with 9 bases identical to TRBD2. The CDR3 is 15 amino acids. Germline V gene data show CDR1 as SGHTA and CDR2 as FQGTGA. V lost 5 bases and J lost 7; bases outside the gene matches: 12. This chain's CDR3 is CASSPAGGRASEQYF. Written as DNA, the CDR3 is TGTGCCAGCAGCCCGGCAGGCGGGAGGGCCAGTGAGCAGTACTTC.

The gene calls are TRBV15 and TRBJ2-3, with 12 nucleotides matching TRBD2. The J segment lost 9 bases and the V segment lost 1 base, leaving 11 bases of the junction unmatched. The CDR3 is 17 residues long. Germline CDR1 is LNHNV and CDR2 is YYDKDF (reference sequence). CDR3: CATSRVISTSGSETQYF. As DNA, the CDR3 is TGTGCCACCAGCAGAGTGATTTCGACTAGCGGGAGCGAAACGCAGTATTTT.